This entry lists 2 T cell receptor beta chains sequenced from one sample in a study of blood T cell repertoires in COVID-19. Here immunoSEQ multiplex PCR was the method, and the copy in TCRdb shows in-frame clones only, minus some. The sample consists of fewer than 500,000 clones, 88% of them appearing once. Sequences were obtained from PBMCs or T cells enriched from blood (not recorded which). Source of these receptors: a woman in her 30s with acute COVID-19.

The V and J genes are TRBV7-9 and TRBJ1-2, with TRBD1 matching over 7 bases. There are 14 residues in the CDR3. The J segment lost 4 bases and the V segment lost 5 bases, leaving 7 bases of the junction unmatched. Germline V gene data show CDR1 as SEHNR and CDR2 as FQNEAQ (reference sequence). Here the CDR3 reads CASSHGQVPYGYTF. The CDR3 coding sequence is TGTGCCAGCAGCCACGGACAGGTCCCCTATGGCTACACCTTC.

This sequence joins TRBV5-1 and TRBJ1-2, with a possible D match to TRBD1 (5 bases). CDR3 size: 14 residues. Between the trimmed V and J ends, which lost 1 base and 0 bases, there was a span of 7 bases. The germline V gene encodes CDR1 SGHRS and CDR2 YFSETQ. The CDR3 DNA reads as TGCGCCAGCAGCTTGTGGGGCACTAACTATGGCTACACCTTC. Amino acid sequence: CASSLWGTNYGYTF.